This T cell receptor beta chain is drawn from a study of T cells in Graves' hyperthyroidism and ophthalmopathy. Study-wide findings and caveats: Most expanded thyroid clonotypes above 0.001 recurred in blood. Ophthalmopathy and stable hyperthyroidism were separated by a 13 V-J model.

The length of the CDR3 is 15 residues. The germline V gene has CDR1 SGDLS and CDR2 YYNGEE. V lost 0 bases to trimming and J lost 7 bases; unmatched junction nucleotides: 4. Amplified regions were TCR beta CDR3 sequences from RNA transcripts. HTBI primers drove first-round RT-PCR of the TCR CDR3. TCRdb recomputed calls from the multiplex PCR reads with MiXCR, one row per CDR3 protein. Altogether 400,000 to 450,000 distinct CDR3 sequences are present, roughly 14% being singletons, with the ten largest covering roughly 13%. For ophthalmopathy patients, the Clinical Activity Score was at least 3 and the NOSPECS grade at least 4; duration was under 3 months. Uncontrolled infections, other autoimmune diseases, pregnancy or lactation led to exclusion of patients. Details on this clonotype: The antigen remains undetermined.

This TCR was sampled from a man between 18 and 35 years old with Graves' ophthalmopathy. This chain connects TRBV9 to TRBJ1-6, with 7 nucleotides matching TRBD1. Sequencing was done on a sample of blood. CDR3 coding DNA: TGTGCCAGCAGCGTAGAAGGGGGCCCCAATTCACCCCTCCACTTT. Translation gives CASSVEGGPNSPLHF.